This T cell receptor beta chain originates from a study of blood T cell repertoires in COVID-19. Background on the study: Sources were T cells, B-cell-depleted T cells, or PBMCs; the material itself was cDNA or gDNA.

This table comes from immunoSEQ multiplex PCR, and its TCRdb copy is limited to in-frame clones, with some not included. This sample has around 26,000 clones; approximately 86% occur once, and the top ten carry about 32%. The CDR3 contains 14 residues. V was trimmed by 4 bases and J by 4 bases, leaving 13 bases between them. The germline CDR1 and CDR2 sequences are LNHNV and YYDKDF (reference sequence). The J gene is TRBJ1-2, the V gene TRBV15; D ambiguous. The TCR sequence derives from a human donor in a cohort sampled during active COVID-19. The sequenced sample consisted of peripheral blood. The CDR3 spells CATSTGSFSYGYTF. The CDR3, as DNA: TGTGCCACCAGCACGGGAAGTTTTAGCTATGGCTACACCTTC. The full variable domain, completed using reference TRBV15 and TRBJ1-2, is DAMVIQNPRYQVTQFGKPVTLSCSQTLNHNVMYWYQQKSSQAPKLLFHYYDKDFNNEADTPDNFQSRRPNTSFCFLDIRSPGLGDTAMYLCATSTGSFSYGYTFGSGTRLTVV.